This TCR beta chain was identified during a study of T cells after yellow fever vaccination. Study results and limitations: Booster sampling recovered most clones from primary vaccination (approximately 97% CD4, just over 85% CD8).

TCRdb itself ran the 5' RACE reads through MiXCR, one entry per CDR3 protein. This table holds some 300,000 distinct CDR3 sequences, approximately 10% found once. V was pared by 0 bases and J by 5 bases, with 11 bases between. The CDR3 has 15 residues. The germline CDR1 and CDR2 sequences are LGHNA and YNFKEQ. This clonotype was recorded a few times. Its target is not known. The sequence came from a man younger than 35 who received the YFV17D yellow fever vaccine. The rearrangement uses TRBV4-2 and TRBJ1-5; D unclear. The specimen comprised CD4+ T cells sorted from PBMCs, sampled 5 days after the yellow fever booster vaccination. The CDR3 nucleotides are TGTGCCAGCAGCCAAGATGATTCGTTGTATCAGCCCCAGCATTTT. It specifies CASSQDDSLYQPQHF.